This T cell receptor beta chain was captured by sequencing in a study of T cells in Graves' hyperthyroidism and ophthalmopathy. Overall study results and limits: Most thyroid clonotypes that were expanded above 0.001 also turned up in blood.

Regions amplified from RNA transcripts were the TCR beta CDR3 regions. First-round RT-PCR of the TCR CDR3 relied on the HTBI primer set. Each CDR3 protein is one row after TCRdb ran MiXCR on the multiplex PCR reads. This sample yields some 800,000 distinct CDR3 sequences, of which 35% to 45% are seen a single time; around 10% belongs to the top ten. The CDR3 covers 15 residues. Per germline, CDR1 SNHLY and CDR2 FYNNEI. V was shortened by 4 bases and J by 1 base, with 8 bases between the two germline ends. Remarks on this clonotype: Antigen specificity is unknown.

This chain joins TRBV2 and TRBJ1-6, with D uncertain. The clonotype comes from a man younger than 30 with Graves' hyperthyroidism. Sequencing input: blood. CDR3 coding DNA: TGTGCCAGCAGTGTCGGGGAGTCCTATAATTCACCCCTCCACTTT. Translating gives CASSVGESYNSPLHF.